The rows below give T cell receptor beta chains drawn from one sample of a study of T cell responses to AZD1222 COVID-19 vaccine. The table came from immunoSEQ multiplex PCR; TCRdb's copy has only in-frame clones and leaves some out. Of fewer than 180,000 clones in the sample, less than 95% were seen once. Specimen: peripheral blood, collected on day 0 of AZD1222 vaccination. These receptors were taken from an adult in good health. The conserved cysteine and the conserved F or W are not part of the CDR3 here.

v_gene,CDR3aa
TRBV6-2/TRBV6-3,ASSLTGTYNEQF
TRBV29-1,SASLGRVSTDTQY
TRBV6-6,ASSLGDRGLVAF
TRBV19,ASTITGGGYGYT
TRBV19,ASNFPNTEAF
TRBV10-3,AISASGGGETQY
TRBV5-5,ATTAHRTSTDTQY
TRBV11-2,ASSLLPGQLGETQY
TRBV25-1,ASSESGRGGRRDGYT
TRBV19,ASSVYGTGPTGELF
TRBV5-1,ASSLDPTDTQY
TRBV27,ASRELAGGGSYNEQF
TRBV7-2,ASSKGRGYNEQF
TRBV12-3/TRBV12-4,ASSLATGELF
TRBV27,ASSFMVNQPQH
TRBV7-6,ASSLPLGGSTDTQY
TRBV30,AHDRGGEKLF
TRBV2,ASMIGQGPCV
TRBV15,ATSKAADTQY
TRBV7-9,ASGTDSGNTIY
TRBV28,ASRPYRVRETQY
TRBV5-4,ASSLERGEQF
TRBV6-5,ASSSLYEQF
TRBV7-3,ASSGLSGTGSTDTQY
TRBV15,ATSRDHAQNTEAF
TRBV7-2,ASSYRATDTEAF
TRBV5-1,ASSPTGPNRGNYNSPLH